The TCR beta chain under discussion was sequenced for a study of graft-versus-host responses after intestinal transplantation. Across the whole study: Transplant types were multivisceral, liver-intestinal, or isolated intestinal.

The V end lost 0 bases, the J end lost 5 bases, and 10 bases lay between the germline ends. The germline CDR1 and CDR2 sequences are SGHAT and FQNNGV. CDR3 length equals 15 residues. Measured with immunoSEQ multiplex PCR; TCRdb has only the in-frame clones, and not every one. The sample includes some 120,000 clones, roughly nine tenths of them seen just once. This clone appeared a single time. Its cognate antigen is unknown. Broader study findings: GvH clones surfaced in recipient marrow, some emerging earlier in ileum or blood. Some patients had graft-donor T cell macrochimerism. In their allografts, the ratios of graft-versus-host to host-versus-graft T cell clones were high.

The source of this sequence is a human donor who received an intestinal transplant. V gene TRBV11-2 combines with J gene TRBJ2-2; TRBD1 or TRBD2 may be the D gene (6 bases each). This material consisted of unstimulated CD4+ T cells sorted from spleen or lymph node cells, taken before intestinal transplant. DNA for the CDR3: TGTGCCAGCAGCTTAGACGGGGGCCAGACCGGGGAGCTGTTTTTT. Translation gives CASSLDGGQTGELFF.